A selection of T cell receptor beta chains follows, all from one sample in a study of identical twins. In TCRdb, the 5' RACE reads were re-called with MiXCR into one record per CDR3 protein. The sample records fewer than 900,000 distinct CDR3 sequences, around 20% being singletons. This same sample was also taken into another study, of T cells expressing NK-cell markers.

Sequencing was done on a sample of PBMCs. These receptors all come from a woman between 18 and 29 years old in good health. The CDR3 runs from the conserved cysteine through the conserved F or W. Each record gives: CDR3 length, J gene, clone size, D gene, V gene, CDR3 DNA, CDR3 protein. D genes are given only for firm matches. Some rows mark clone size as missing; the rest say once, few, many or name a class of expanded clone.

cdr3_length: 15
j_call: TRBJ2-7
clone_size: NA
d_call: NA
v_call: TRBV7-2
cdr3_nt: TGTGCCAGCAGCTTAGGGGGCGGGGATCCCTACGAGCAGTACTTC
cdr3_aa: CASSLGGGDPYEQYF

cdr3_length: 12
j_call: TRBJ1-1
clone_size: many
d_call: TRBD1
v_call: TRBV20-1
cdr3_nt: TGCAGTGCTCTGCGGGACAGGGCAGTAGCTTTCTTT
cdr3_aa: CSALRDRAVAFF

cdr3_length: 15
j_call: TRBJ2-1
clone_size: NA
d_call: NA
v_call: TRBV12-3/TRBV12-4
cdr3_nt: TGTGCCAGCAGTTCAATTCAGGCCACTGGGAATGAGCAGTTCTTC
cdr3_aa: CASSSIQATGNEQFF

cdr3_length: 15
j_call: TRBJ2-3
clone_size: NA
d_call: NA
v_call: TRBV3-1
cdr3_nt: TGTGCCAGCAGCCCGACCGACTGGAGCACAGATACGCAGTATTTT
cdr3_aa: CASSPTDWSTDTQYF

cdr3_length: 14
j_call: TRBJ2-5
clone_size: NA
d_call: NA
v_call: TRBV9
cdr3_nt: TGTGCCAGCAGCCCCTTGGGGGGAGAGGAGACCCAGTACTTC
cdr3_aa: CASSPLGGEETQYF

cdr3_length: 15
j_call: TRBJ2-2
clone_size: NA
d_call: NA
v_call: TRBV5-1
cdr3_nt: TGCGCCAGCAGCTTGCCACAGGGCTCCGCCGGGGAGCTGTTTTTT
cdr3_aa: CASSLPQGSAGELFF

cdr3_length: 15
j_call: TRBJ1-1
clone_size: NA
d_call: TRBD1
v_call: TRBV5-1
cdr3_nt: TGCGCCAGCAGCTCACAGGGGTCGTTGAACACTGAAGCTTTCTTT
cdr3_aa: CASSSQGSLNTEAFF

cdr3_length: 14
j_call: TRBJ2-6
clone_size: NA
d_call: NA
v_call: TRBV12-3/TRBV12-4
cdr3_nt: TGTGCCAGCAGTGTTGGGGGTGGGGCCAACGTCCTGACTTTC
cdr3_aa: CASSVGGGANVLTF

cdr3_length: 16
j_call: TRBJ2-3
clone_size: few
d_call: TRBD2
v_call: TRBV29-1
cdr3_nt: TGCAGCGTTACCGGACCTAGCGGGAGGGGGACAGATACGCAGTATTTT
cdr3_aa: CSVTGPSGRGTDTQYF

cdr3_length: 15
j_call: TRBJ2-2
clone_size: few
d_call: NA
v_call: TRBV12-3/TRBV12-4
cdr3_nt: TGTGCCAGCAGTTTAGGGGGGCTAGGCGCCGGGGAGCTGTTTTTT
cdr3_aa: CASSLGGLGAGELFF

cdr3_length: 14
j_call: TRBJ2-7
clone_size: NA
d_call: TRBD2
v_call: TRBV7-2
cdr3_nt: TGTGCCAGCAGCTTAACTAGCGGGTTCAACGAGCAGTACTTC
cdr3_aa: CASSLTSGFNEQYF